This T cell receptor (beta chain) originates from a study of Tregs in tolerant kidney transplant recipients. The protocol was immunoSEQ multiplex PCR, while the TCRdb copy is restricted to in-frame clones and leaves out a portion. The sample includes hundreds of thousands of clones, 80% to 85% of them seen just once. Overall study findings and caveats: No direct test of biological reproducibility was done here. Few patients were studied, so findings need validation in larger groups.

Thawed PBMCs were FACS-sorted into unstimulated CD4+CD25+CD127- regulatory T cells, CD4+CD25- non-regulatory cells, CD4 and CD8 cells. Per the germline V gene, CDR1 is SQVTM and CDR2 is ANQGSEA. V dropped 5 bases and J dropped 5 bases, with 12 bases sitting between them. This CDR3 is 12 amino acids long. Of note for this clone: Its target is unknown.

This receptor was identified in a human donor in good health. The rearrangement links TRBV29-1 to TRBJ1-2; no reliable D call. Material: CD4+ T cells from blood. CDR3 loop: CSVSSGSYGYTF. In DNA, the CDR3 is TGCAGCGTTAGTAGCGGGAGTTATGGCTACACCTTC.